The present T cell receptor (beta chain) was sequenced within a study of blood T cell repertoires in COVID-19 (dated by TCRdb to 2018 to 2021). About the study as a whole: Collaborator samples came from the United States, Italy and Spain and covered acute and convalescent phases of COVID-19. The material from the prospective study consisted of cDNA or gDNA derived from T cells, B-cell-depleted T cells, or PBMCs. Deeply sampled blood TCRbeta repertoires from subjects exposed to, actively infected with, or recovered from COVID-19 were included in the dataset. The repertoires were released in a freely available public database meant as a resource for research on the immune response to SARS-CoV-2. Samples came from the ongoing ImmuneRACE study (first 160 participants) plus 1,254 subjects from 6 global collaborators. Nearly every sample came with metadata listing a de-identified subject ID, COVID-19 status, age in years and sex. Where HLA class I and class II types were available, the types were taken from metadata supplied by the sample provider, not from assay-based typing.

TCRbeta CDR3 regions were amplified from genomic DNA using the immunoSEQ Assay, a bias-controlled multiplex PCR. As for the authors' bioinformatics: The number of nucleated cells in each sample was estimated from the amplification of reference gene primers within the assay. Sequence reads were collapsed and filtered to measure the absolute abundance of every unique TCRbeta CDR3 rearrangement. Productive Simpson clonality was computed per sample as the square root of Simpson's diversity index over productive rearrangements. The table comes from immuneACCESS by way of TCRdb, which keeps in-frame sequences with V and J called. Part of the clones is missing from these tables; in studies checked, under half for an unresolved V gene and the rest for unknown reasons. The DNA gave D and trimming, while V, J and clone size come from that table. This sample comprises about 340,000 clones, around 83% of them detected only once. The top ten clones comprise about 3% of the sample.

General study outcomes and caveats: Clinical and demographic metadata were provided uncurated, with the amount varying by source and participant.

Trimming removed 5 bases from V and 1 base from J, leaving 11 bases between the germline ends. CDR1 and CDR2 are drawn from the germline V gene (reference sequence): GTSNPN, SVGIG. The CDR3 covers 13 residues, taking in both the cysteine and the phenylalanine. Only the CDR3 DNA stays, 39 bases, in frame from base 1. This clone has just a few counts. Its antigen specificity is not known. Per-base qualities were not stored, and no clone one base away is much larger. Whole blood was collected in K2EDTA tubes by collaborating institutions according to the institutions' own protocols. For TCRbeta analysis, collaborator samples were shipped as frozen whole blood, as isolated PBMCs, or as DNA extracted from either sample type.

This receptor was taken from a man between 25 and 39 years old with active or convalescent COVID-19. The chain employs TRBV30 and TRBJ1-1; there is no confident call for the D gene. Sequences were obtained from peripheral blood. The nucleotide sequence reads as follows: TGTGCCTGGGAAGCCAACAGGAACACTGAAGCTTTCTTT. Its protein is CAWEANRNTEAFF. Full variable domain (CDR3 extended with the reference TRBV30 and TRBJ1-1 proteins): SQTIHQWPATLVQPVGSPLSLECTVEGTSNPNLYWYRQAAGRGLQLLFYSVGIGQISSEVPQNLSASRPQDRQFILSSKKLLLSDSGFYLCAWEANRNTEAFFGQGTRLTVV.